A selection of T cell receptor beta chains follows, all from one sample in a study of blood T cells in healthy people across ages. TCRdb fed the 5' RACE reads into MiXCR, producing one record per CDR3 protein. This sample has 1.8 million or so distinct CDR3 sequences, with around 42% found just once. Sequencing input: blood. Receptors were obtained from a human donor in good health. Each CDR3 is given with its conserved first and last residue. A D gene is named only where the DNA matches it firmly. Size is omitted from some rows. Given values are once, few, many or a class for expanded clones.

>few|TRBJ2-3|TRBV7-2|TRBD2
TGTGCCAGCAGCTTAGGCTTAGCGGGGTTAGATACGCAGTATTTT
CASSLGLAGLDTQYF
>NA|TRBJ1-4|TRBV5-1|NA
TGCGCCAGCAGCTCCGAGTTGACCGGGAATGAAAAACTGTTTTTT
CASSSELTGNEKLFF
>NA|TRBJ1-2|TRBV4-2|NA
TGTGCCAGCAGCCAAGATCTGCGACAGGAATACTATGGCTACACCTTC
CASSQDLRQEYYGYTF
>few|TRBJ2-1|TRBV5-1|NA
TGCGCCAGCAGCGACCCAGGGGCCTACAATGAGCAGTTCTTC
CASSDPGAYNEQFF
>NA|TRBJ2-5|TRBV20-1|NA
TGCAGTGCTACCCGACAGAGACAAGAGACCCAGTACTTC
CSATRQRQETQYF
>NA|TRBJ2-6|TRBV20-1|TRBD1
TGCAGTGCCTCCGGGACAGGGTTCTCTGGGGCCAACGTCCTGACTTTC
CSASGTGFSGANVLTF
>NA|TRBJ2-7|TRBV5-1|NA
TGCGCCAGCAGCTTGGGGGCAGGCAATCTCTACGAGCAGTACTTC
CASSLGAGNLYEQYF
>NA|TRBJ1-2|TRBV12-3/TRBV12-4|NA
TGTGCCAGCAGTCCTCGTAGTGTCTATGGCTACACCTTC
CASSPRSVYGYTF
>few|TRBJ2-1|TRBV12-3/TRBV12-4|TRBD2
TGTGCCAGCAGTGAAACTAGCGGGGTTCTCAATGAGCAGTTCTTC
CASSETSGVLNEQFF
>few|TRBJ2-7|TRBV7-9|NA
TGTGCCAGCAGCTTAGTTCCGGGGGATGGGCAGTACTTC
CASSLVPGDGQYF
>NA|TRBJ2-7|TRBV20-1|TRBD2
TGCAGTGCTAACCAGGGAGGGCCCTACGAGCAGTACTTC
CSANQGGPYEQYF
>NA|TRBJ2-1|TRBV18|TRBD1
TGTGCCGGCTCATCAGACCGGGACAGAAGATACAATGAGCAGTTCTTC
CAGSSDRDRRYNEQFF
>NA|TRBJ2-7|TRBV5-1|TRBD1
TGCGCCAGCAGCTCCACGGACAGGGCCTCCTACGAGCAGTACTTC
CASSSTDRASYEQYF
>NA|TRBJ2-7|TRBV29-1|TRBD1
TGCAGCGTTCGTCTGGGCAGGGGGTATGACGAGCAGTACTTC
CSVRLGRGYDEQYF
>NA|TRBJ2-1|TRBV25-1|TRBD2
TGTGCCAGCAGTTCGCCGGGACTACCGAACAATGAGCAGTTCTTC
CASSSPGLPNNEQFF
>NA|TRBJ1-2|TRBV10-3|NA
TGTGCCATCAGTGAGTCGAGTACAGGCGATTATGGCTACACCTTC
CAISESSTGDYGYTF
>few|TRBJ2-7|TRBV27|TRBD2
TGTGCCAGCAGTTTATCTAGCGGGGGGAACCTGTACTTC
CASSLSSGGNLYF
>once|TRBJ1-6|TRBV7-2|NA
TGTGCCAGCAGCTCGGTCGCGACACCCCTCCACTTT
CASSSVATPLHF
>once|TRBJ1-6|TRBV20-1|NA
TGCAGTGCTAGAGATAAGGGGATAGCAATTTCACCCCTCCACTTT
CSARDKGIAISPLHF
>few|TRBJ1-4|TRBV4-2|NA
TGTGCCAGCAAATTGGGGACGCCGGGCCCTGAAAAACTGTTTTTT
CASKLGTPGPEKLFF
>NA|TRBJ2-7|TRBV4-1|TRBD2
TGCGCCAGCAGCCAAGATAGTAGCGGGGCCTCCTACGAGCAGTACTTC
CASSQDSSGASYEQYF
>NA|TRBJ2-1|TRBV5-5|NA
TGTGCCAGCAGTTCCCCTTTACCGGCGAACAATGAGCAGTTCTTC
CASSSPLPANNEQFF
>NA|TRBJ1-1|TRBV12-3/TRBV12-4|NA
TGTGCCAGCATCATGAGACAGGCGGGCACTGAAGTTTTCTTT
CASIMRQAGTEVFF
>few|TRBJ1-2|TRBV12-3/TRBV12-4|NA
TGTGCCAGCAGCCAGACAGTCGACTATGGCTACACCTTC
CASSQTVDYGYTF
>NA|TRBJ2-3|TRBV29-1|NA
TGCAGCGTTGGTGGAGAGGTGTTAGATACGCAGTATTTT
CSVGGEVLDTQYF
>NA|TRBJ2-2|TRBV5-5|TRBD1
TGTGCCAGCAGCGTAGGACAGGACACCGGGGAGCTGTTTTTT
CASSVGQDTGELFF
>few|TRBJ2-5|TRBV4-3|TRBD1
TGCGCCAGCAGCCAAGTAATTACAGGGGGGTTTGCGGAGACCCAGTACTTC
CASSQVITGGFAETQYF